In its sample, the clone carrying this TCR beta chain was seen a few times. The data derive from a study of Graves' ophthalmopathy and Graves' hyperthyroidism. V was trimmed by 5 bases and J by 5 bases, leaving 12 bases between them. The CDR3 loop spans 13 amino acids. CDR1 is SGHTA and CDR2 is FQGNSA in the germline V gene. Amplification of TCR beta CDR3 regions used RNA transcripts. First-round RT-PCR with HTBI primers preceded a second-round multiplex PCR. Each CDR3 protein gets one entry after TCRdb re-called the multiplex PCR reads with MiXCR. The table has some 250,000 distinct CDR3 sequences, 45% seen once; the top ten hold more than 45%. Serum thyroxine and TRAb, along with clinical symptoms, thyroid ultrasound and orbital computed tomography, were what diagnosis relied on. PBMCs were density-gradient isolated from approximately 9.8 ml fresh blood.

V gene TRBV7-2 combines with J gene TRBJ2-5; a possible D gene is TRBD2 (5 bases). The specimen sequenced was peripheral blood. The TCR sequence derives from an adult man with Graves' ophthalmopathy. This chain's CDR3 is CASSTGVRETQYF. DNA of the CDR3: TGTGCCAGCAGCACCGGGGTCCGGGAGACCCAGTACTTC.